What follows is one T cell receptor (delta chain) and its context. Its antigen is undetermined. One end of the junction fails to match germline, which may point to a read error. The entry originates in a study of Vδ1+ human thymocytes. Study results and caveats: Despite high sort purity, about 20% of thymic T cell receptor delta sequences were Vdelta2. Highly polyclonal TRG and TRD repertoires with Gaussian CDR3 length distributions appeared in thymus.

The germline V gene has CDR1 TSWWSYY and CDR2 QGS. The CDR3 length is 17 residues. Vdelta1+ thymocyte sorts reached between about 97% and 99.6% purity. The template was reverse-transcribed extracted RNA. CDR3 amplicons came from multiplex PCR with pooled V-gene forward and constant-region reverse primers. TCRdb re-called clones from the multiplex PCR reads using CATT. The table lists about 58,000 delta-chain clones, about 15% of them singletons, with under 0.5% in the top ten. The genes are TRDV1 and TRDJ1, with 9 positions matching TRDD3. This receptor was taken from a girl younger than two who had congenital heart surgery. Sequenced: Vdelta1+ gamma-delta thymocytes from the thymus. Subset: FACS-sorted CD3+ TCRalphabeta- TCRVdelta1+ TCRVdelta2- thymocytes. For the CDR3, the DNA is TGTGCTCTTGGGGCTTTCCGACCAGGGGGATACTCGGCTAAACCCATCTTT. This translates into CALGAFRPGGYSAKPIF.